The source of this TCR beta chain is a study of T-cell memory formation after mild COVID-19. This clonotype was counted ten times or more. Its antigen is undetermined. Germline trimming cut 0 bases from V and 3 bases from J; bases unmatched to any gene: 2. CDR1 and CDR2 from the germline V gene are LGHNA and YSLEER. The CDR3 runs to 15 residues. Study-level findings and limits: Second-wave clones that peaked on day 37 lacked confirmed SARS-CoV-2 specificity. Cross-reactive memory apparently joined, as some responding clones appeared in pre-infection memory. Contracting clones from day 15 to 85 showed balanced CD4/CD8; later expanders favored CD4+.

UMIs and sample barcodes were carried by the TCR alpha and TCR beta cDNA libraries that 5'RACE produced using constant-segment primers. One entry per CDR3 protein results from TCRdb running MiXCR on the 5' RACE reads. The table records around 300,000 distinct CDR3 sequences, less than 9.5% of them present only once. V and J are TRBV4-3 and TRBJ2-1, with 7 bases identical to TRBD2. This TCR came from a man younger than 30 who had mild COVID-19 (a few samples of this study predate the infection). Cell type and time point are not known. Sequenced input: PBMCs or a T cell subset sorted from them (not recorded which). As DNA, the CDR3 is TGCGCCAGCAGCCAAGATCCGGGGGGCTACAATGAGCAGTTCTTC. Translated: CASSQDPGGYNEQFF.